The rows below give T cell receptor beta chains drawn from one sample of a study of T cells in Graves' hyperthyroidism and ophthalmopathy. MiXCR, applied by TCRdb to the multiplex PCR reads, yields one record per CDR3 protein. The data contain under 450,000 distinct CDR3 sequences, roughly a sixth of them seen just once; the ten biggest clones take up around a third. The source material was blood. The receptors stem from a woman aged 25 to 39 with Graves' hyperthyroidism that later progressed to Graves' ophthalmopathy. Each CDR3 is given without its conserved first and last residue. The order of the fields is V gene, clone size, J gene, CDR3 length, CDR3 protein. Clone sizes are given selectively: once, few, many, or a class where the clone is expanded.

TRBV10-3	many	TRBJ1-2	14	AISGLRQGLNYGYT
TRBV10-1	few	TRBJ2-1	11	ASRRQGDDEQF
TRBV29-1	.	TRBJ2-4	15	SVEANLGTGGRNIQY
TRBV19	many	TRBJ1-1	9	ASSMWTEAF
TRBV12-3/TRBV12-4	few	TRBJ2-7	13	ASSPGTEDSYERY
TRBV2	few	TRBJ2-2	14	ASTTLLPLVTGELF
TRBV6-4	few	TRBJ2-2	11	ASSDSSTGELF
TRBV6-1	many	TRBJ2-7	14	ASSATTGLTPYEQY
TRBV19	.	TRBJ1-2	12	ASSFYRAGGGYT
TRBV30	once	TRBJ1-2	11	ACTPGQLYGYT
TRBV4-1	once	TRBJ1-2	13	ASSQEGRLGTSYT
TRBV25-1	.	TRBJ1-1	14	ASSLLGGQPNTEAF
TRBV11-2	many	TRBJ2-1	12	ASSLTSSYNEQF
TRBV24-1	few	TRBJ2-3	10	ATGQESDTQY
TRBV20-1	few	TRBJ2-7	13	SAWQRGEISYEQY
TRBV15	.	TRBJ2-2	18	ATSRVSPFIGTPNTGELF
TRBV6-1	many	TRBJ1-6	15	ASVGGPEYSYNSPLH
TRBV18	many	TRBJ1-1	11	ASSPALNTEAF
TRBV28	many	TRBJ2-5	15	ASSTHSGTEEQETQY
TRBV7-6	few	TRBJ1-5	13	ASSLGQGGGQPQH
TRBV7-9	.	TRBJ1-2	14	ASSPDLSEFPYGYT
TRBV30	many	TRBJ1-4	13	AWSSWDRANEKLF
TRBV5-1	many	TRBJ2-5	12	ASSPWTGRETQY
TRBV5-1	.	TRBJ2-2	13	ASSLANPNTGELF
TRBV20-1	many	TRBJ1-5	12	SAREDLGQQPQH
TRBV28	many	TRBJ1-1	14	ASSPTGQGSRTEAF
TRBV27	many	TRBJ1-6	12	ASSYGRTNSPLH